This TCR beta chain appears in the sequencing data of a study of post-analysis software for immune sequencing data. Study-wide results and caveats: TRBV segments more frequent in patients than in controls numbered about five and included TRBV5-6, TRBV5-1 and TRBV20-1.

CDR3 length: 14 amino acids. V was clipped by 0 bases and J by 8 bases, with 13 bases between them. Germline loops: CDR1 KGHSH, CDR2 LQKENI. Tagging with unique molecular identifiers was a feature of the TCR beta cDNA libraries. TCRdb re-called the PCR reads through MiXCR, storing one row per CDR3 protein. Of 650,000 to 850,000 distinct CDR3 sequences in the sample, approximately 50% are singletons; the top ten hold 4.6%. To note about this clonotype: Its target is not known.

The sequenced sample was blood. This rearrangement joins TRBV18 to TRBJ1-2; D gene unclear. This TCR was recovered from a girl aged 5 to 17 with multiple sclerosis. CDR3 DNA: TGTGCCAGCTCACCACCAGGACGGATGACGGGCTACACCTTC. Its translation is CASSPPGRMTGYTF.